This TCR beta chain was identified in a study of blood T cell repertoires in COVID-19. This CDR3 has 15 residues. V gave up 1 base and J gave up 1 base, with 10 bases separating them. Germline V gene sequence: CDR1 SGHVS, CDR2 FNYEAQ. Using immunoSEQ multiplex PCR, the repertoire was profiled, and TCRdb retains in-frame clones only, with some absent. The data show more than 200,000 clones, 65% to 85% seen once. The source material was peripheral blood. J is TRBJ2-5 and V is TRBV7-6; D perhaps matches TRBD1 (5 bases). This sequence originates from a woman of 80 years or more with acute or convalescent COVID-19. The CDR3 here is CASSLGGGVQETQYF. The CDR3 DNA reads as TGTGCCAGCAGCTTAGGGGGCGGCGTCCAAGAGACCCAGTACTTC.